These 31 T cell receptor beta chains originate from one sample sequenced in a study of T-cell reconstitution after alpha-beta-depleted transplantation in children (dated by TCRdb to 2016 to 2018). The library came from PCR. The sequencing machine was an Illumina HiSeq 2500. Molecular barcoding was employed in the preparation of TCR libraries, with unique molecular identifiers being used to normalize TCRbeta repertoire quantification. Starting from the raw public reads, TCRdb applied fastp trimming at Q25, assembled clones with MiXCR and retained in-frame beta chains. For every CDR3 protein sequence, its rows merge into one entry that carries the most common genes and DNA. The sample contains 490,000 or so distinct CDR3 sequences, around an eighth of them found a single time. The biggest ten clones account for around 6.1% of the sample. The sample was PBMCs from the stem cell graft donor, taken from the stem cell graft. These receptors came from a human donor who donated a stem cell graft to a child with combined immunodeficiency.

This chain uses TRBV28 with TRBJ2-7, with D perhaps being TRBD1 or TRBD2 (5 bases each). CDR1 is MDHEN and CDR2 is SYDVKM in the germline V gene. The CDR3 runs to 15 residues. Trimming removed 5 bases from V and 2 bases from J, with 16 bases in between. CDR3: CASSHRDLTPYEQYF. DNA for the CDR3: TGTGCCAGCAGTCACCGGGACCTAACCCCCTACGAGCAGTACTTC. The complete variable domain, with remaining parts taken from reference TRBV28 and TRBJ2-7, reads DVKVTQSSRYLVKRTGEKVFLECVQDMDHENMFWYRQDPGLGLRLIYFSYDVKMKEKGDIPEGYSVSREKKERFSLILESASTNQTSMYLCASSHRDLTPYEQYFGPGTRLTVT.

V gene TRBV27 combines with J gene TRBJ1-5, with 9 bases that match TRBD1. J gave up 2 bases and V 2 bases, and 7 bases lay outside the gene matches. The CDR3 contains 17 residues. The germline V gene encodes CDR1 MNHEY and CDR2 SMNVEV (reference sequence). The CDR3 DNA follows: TGTGCCAGCAGTTTAGGGACAGGGTATAACGGCAATCAGCCCCAGCATTTT. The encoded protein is CASSLGTGYNGNQPQHF.

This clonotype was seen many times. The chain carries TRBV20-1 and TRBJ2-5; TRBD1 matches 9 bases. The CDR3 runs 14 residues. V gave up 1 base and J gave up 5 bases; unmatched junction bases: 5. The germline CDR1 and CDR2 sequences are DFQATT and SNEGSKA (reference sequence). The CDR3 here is CSARGTGVAETQYF. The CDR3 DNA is TGCAGTGCTAGAGGGACAGGGGTTGCCGAGACCCAGTACTTC.

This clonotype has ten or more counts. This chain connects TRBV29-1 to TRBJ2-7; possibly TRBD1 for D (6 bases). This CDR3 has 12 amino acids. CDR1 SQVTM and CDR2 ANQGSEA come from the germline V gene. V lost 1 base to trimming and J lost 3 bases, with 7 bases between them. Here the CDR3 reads CSVEGTDYEQYF. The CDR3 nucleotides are TGCAGCGTTGAAGGGACAGACTACGAGCAGTACTTC.

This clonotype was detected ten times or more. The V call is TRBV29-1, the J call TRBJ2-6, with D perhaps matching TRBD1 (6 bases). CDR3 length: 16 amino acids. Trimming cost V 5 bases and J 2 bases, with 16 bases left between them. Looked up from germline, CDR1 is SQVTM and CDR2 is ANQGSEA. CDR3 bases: TGCAGCGTTTCCGGGACATATGCCGCTGGGGCCAACGTCCTGACTTTC. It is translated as CSVSGTYAAGANVLTF.

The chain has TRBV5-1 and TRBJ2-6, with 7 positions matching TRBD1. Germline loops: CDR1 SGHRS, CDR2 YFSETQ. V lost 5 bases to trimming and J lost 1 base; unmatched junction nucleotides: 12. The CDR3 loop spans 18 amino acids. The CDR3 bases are TGCGCCAGCAGTCTGTCGACAGGGATTGTTTCTGGGGCCAACGTCCTGACTTTC. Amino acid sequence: CASSLSTGIVSGANVLTF.

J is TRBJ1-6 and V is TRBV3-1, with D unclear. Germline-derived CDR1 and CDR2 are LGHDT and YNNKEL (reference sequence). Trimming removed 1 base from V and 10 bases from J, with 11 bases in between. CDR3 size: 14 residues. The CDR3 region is CASSQAHLGSPLHF. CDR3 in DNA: TGTGCCAGCAGCCAAGCCCATCTAGGGTCACCCCTCCACTTT.

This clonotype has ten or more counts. CDR3 sequence (DNA): TGTGCCAGCTCATCAAAACTGTTGACAGAGGGGATGAACACTGAAGCTTTCTTT. This codes for CASSSKLLTEGMNTEAFF. V is TRBV18 and J is TRBJ1-1, with D perhaps matching TRBD1 (5 bases). Deletions cut 5 bases from V and 0 bases from J, with 22 bases between. Germline lookup yields CDR1 KGHSH and CDR2 LQKENI. The CDR3 spans 18 residues.

CDR3 bases: TGCGCCAGCAGCTTGGTGGCGGACTACGAGCAGTACTTC. Translation gives CASSLVADYEQYF. This chain uses TRBV5-1 with TRBJ2-7; D not certain. Germline V CDR1 and CDR2: SGHRS, YFSETQ. Trimming took off 0 bases at V and 3 bases at J, with 7 bases between the two ends. The CDR3 covers 13 residues.

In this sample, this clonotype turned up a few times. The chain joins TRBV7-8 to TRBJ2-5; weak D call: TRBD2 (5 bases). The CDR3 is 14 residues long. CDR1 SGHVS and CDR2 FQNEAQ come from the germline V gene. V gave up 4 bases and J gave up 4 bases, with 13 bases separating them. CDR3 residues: CASSSVTAGETQYF. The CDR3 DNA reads TGTGCCAGCAGCTCCGTGACGGCGGGAGAGACCCAGTACTTC. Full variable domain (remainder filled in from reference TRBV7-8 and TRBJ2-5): GAGVSQSPRYKVAKRGQDVALRCDPISGHVSLFWYQQALGQGPEFLTYFQNEAQLDKSGLPSDRFFAERPEGSVSTLKIQRTQQEDSAVYLCASSSVTAGETQYFGPGTRLLVL.

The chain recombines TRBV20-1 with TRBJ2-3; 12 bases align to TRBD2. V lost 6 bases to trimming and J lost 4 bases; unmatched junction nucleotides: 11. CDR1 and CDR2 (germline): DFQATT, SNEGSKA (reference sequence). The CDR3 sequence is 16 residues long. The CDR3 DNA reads TGCAGTGCCCATCCCGGACTAGCGGGACCCGCAGATACGCAGTATTTT. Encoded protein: CSAHPGLAGPADTQYF.

The CDR3 loop is CASGKTEITDTQYF. DNA for the CDR3: TGTGCTAGTGGCAAGACAGAGATAACAGATACGCAGTATTTT. This chain connects TRBV12-5 to TRBJ2-3; a possible D gene is TRBD1 (5 bases). Germline V CDR1 and CDR2: LGHNT, FRNRAP. The CDR3 totals 14 residues. The germline V and J ends were trimmed by 6 bases and 3 bases, with 13 bases remaining between them.

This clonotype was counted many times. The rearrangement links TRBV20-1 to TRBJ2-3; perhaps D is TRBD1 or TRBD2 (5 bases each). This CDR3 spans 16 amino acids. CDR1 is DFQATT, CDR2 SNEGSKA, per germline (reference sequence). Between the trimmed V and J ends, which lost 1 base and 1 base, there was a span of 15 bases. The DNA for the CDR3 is TGCAGTGCTAGAGGGGGGTTTGAAGCGGGCACAGATACGCAGTATTTT. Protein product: CSARGGFEAGTDTQYF.

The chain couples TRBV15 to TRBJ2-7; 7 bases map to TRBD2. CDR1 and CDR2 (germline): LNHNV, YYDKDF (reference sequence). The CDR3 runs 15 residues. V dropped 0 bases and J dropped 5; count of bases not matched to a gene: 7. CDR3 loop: CATSRDTTSAHEQYF. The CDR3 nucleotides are TGTGCCACCAGCAGAGACACCACTAGCGCCCACGAGCAGTACTTC.

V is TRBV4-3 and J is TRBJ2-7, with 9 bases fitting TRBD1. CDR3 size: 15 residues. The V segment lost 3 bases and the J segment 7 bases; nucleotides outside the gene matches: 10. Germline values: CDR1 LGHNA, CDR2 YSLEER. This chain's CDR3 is CASSQGSGTGSEQYF. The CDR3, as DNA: TGCGCCAGCAGCCAGGGATCCGGGACAGGGTCGGAGCAGTACTTC.

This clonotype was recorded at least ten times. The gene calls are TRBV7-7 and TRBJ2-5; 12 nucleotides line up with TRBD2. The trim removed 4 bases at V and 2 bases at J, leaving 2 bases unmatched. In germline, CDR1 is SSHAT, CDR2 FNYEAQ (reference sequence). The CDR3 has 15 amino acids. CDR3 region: CASSSGTSGQETQYF. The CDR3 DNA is TGTGCCAGCAGCTCCGGGACTAGCGGGCAAGAGACCCAGTACTTC. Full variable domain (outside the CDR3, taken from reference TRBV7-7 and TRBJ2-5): GAGVSQSPRYKVTKRGQDVTLRCDPISSHATLYWYQQALGQGPEFLTYFNYEAQPDKSGLPSDRFSAERPEGSISTLTIQRTEQRDSAMYRCASSSGTSGQETQYFGPGTRLLVL.

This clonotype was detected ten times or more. This CDR3 reads CASSLKGELFF. Here the CDR3 DNA reads TGTGCCAGCAGCCTCAAGGGGGAGCTGTTTTTT. This chain connects TRBV12-3 or TRBV12-4 to TRBJ2-2; D uncertain. CDR3 length: 11 amino acids. V was clipped by 6 bases and J by 8 bases, with 7 bases between them.

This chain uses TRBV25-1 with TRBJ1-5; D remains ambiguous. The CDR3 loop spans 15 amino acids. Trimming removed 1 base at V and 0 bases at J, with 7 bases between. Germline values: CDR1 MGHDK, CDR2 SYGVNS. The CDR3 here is CASSESEGSNQPQHF. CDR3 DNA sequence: TGTGCCAGCAGTGAATCAGAGGGTAGCAATCAGCCCCAGCATTTT.

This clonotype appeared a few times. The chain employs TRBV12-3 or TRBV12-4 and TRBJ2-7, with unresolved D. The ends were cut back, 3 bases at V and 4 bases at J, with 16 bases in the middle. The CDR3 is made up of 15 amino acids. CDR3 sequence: CASSLAVTLNYEQYF. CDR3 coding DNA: TGTGCCAGCAGTTTGGCAGTCACCTTAAATTACGAGCAGTACTTC.

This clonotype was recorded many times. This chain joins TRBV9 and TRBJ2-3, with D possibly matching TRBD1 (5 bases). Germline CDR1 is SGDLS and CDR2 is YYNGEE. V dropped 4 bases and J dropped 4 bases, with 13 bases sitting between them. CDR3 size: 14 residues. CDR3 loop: CASSPGPSADTQYF. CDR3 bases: TGTGCCAGCAGCCCAGGGCCATCCGCAGATACGCAGTATTTT.

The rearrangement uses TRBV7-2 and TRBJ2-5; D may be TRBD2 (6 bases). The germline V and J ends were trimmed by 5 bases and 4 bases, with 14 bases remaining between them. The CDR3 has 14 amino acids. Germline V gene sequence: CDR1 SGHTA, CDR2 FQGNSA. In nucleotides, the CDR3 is TGTGCCAGCAGCCGACATCCGGGGGTAGAGACCCAGTACTTC. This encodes CASSRHPGVETQYF.

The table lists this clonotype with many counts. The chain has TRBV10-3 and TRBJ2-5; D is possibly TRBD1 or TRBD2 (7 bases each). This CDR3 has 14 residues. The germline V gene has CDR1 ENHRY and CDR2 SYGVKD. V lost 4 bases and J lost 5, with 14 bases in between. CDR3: CAISGRQGGETQYF. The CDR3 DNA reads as TGTGCCATCAGTGGTCGACAGGGAGGGGAGACCCAGTACTTC.

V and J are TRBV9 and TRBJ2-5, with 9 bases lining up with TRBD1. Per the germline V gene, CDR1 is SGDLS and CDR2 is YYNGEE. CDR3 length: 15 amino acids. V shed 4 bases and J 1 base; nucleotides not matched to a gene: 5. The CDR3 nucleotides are TGTGCCAGCAGCAGATTGACAGGGGGCCAAGAGACCCAGTACTTC. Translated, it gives CASSRLTGGQETQYF.

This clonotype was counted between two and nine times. The chain's CDR3 is CASSASRRDTDTQYF. CDR3 DNA sequence: TGTGCCAGCAGCGCTTCGCGGCGGGACACAGATACGCAGTATTTT. This chain uses TRBV7-9 with TRBJ2-3; D possibly corresponds to TRBD2 (6 bases). V gave up 5 bases and J gave up 2 bases, with 14 bases separating them. Germline V gives CDR1 SEHNR, CDR2 FQNEAQ (reference sequence). The CDR3 contains 15 residues. The whole variable domain, remainder taken from reference TRBV7-9 and TRBJ2-3, is DTGVSQNPRHKITKRGQNVTFRCDPISEHNRLYWYRQTLGQGPEFLTYFQNEAQLEKSRLLSDRFSAERPKGSFSTLEIQRTEQGDSAMYLCASSASRRDTDTQYFGPGTRLTVL.

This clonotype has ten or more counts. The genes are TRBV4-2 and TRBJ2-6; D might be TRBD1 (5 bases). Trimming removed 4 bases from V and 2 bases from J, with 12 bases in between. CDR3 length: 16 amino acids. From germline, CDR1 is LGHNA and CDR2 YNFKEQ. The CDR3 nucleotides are TGTGCCAGCAGCCCAGATTCAGGGACTGGGGCCAACGTCCTGACTTTC. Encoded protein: CASSPDSGTGANVLTF.

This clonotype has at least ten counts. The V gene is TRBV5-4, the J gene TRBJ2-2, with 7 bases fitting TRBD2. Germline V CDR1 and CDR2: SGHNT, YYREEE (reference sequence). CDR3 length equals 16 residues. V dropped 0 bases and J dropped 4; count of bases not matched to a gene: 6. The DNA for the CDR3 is TGTGCCAGCAGCTTGGGAGGCGGGAGAAGCACCGGGGAGCTGTTTTTT. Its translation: CASSLGGGRSTGELFF.

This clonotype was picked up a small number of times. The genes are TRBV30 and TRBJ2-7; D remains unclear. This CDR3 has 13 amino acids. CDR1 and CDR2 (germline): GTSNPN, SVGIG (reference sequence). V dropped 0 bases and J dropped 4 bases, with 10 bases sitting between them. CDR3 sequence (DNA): TGTGCCTGGAGTGTTGACGGATTGTACGAGCAGTACTTC. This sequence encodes CAWSVDGLYEQYF.

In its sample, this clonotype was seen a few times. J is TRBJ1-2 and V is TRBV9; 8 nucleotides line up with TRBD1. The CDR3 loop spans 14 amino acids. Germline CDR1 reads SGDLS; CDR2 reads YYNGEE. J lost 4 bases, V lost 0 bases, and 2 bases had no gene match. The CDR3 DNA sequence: TGTGCCAGCAGCGTAGAACAGGGGGGCTATGGCTACACCTTC. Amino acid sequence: CASSVEQGGYGYTF. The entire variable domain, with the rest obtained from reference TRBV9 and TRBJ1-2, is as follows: DSGVTQTPKHLITATGQRVTLRCSPRSGDLSVYWYQQSLDQGLQFLIQYYNGEERAKGNILERFSAQQFPDLHSELNLSSLELGDSALYFCASSVEQGGYGYTFGSGTRLTVV.

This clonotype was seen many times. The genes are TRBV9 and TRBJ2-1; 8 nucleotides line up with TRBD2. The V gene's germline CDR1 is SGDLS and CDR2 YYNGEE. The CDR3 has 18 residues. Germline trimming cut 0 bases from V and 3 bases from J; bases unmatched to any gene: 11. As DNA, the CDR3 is TGTGCCAGCAGCGTAGGTCCCCATAGCGGGGACGTCTACAATGAGCAGTTCTTC. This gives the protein CASSVGPHSGDVYNEQFF.

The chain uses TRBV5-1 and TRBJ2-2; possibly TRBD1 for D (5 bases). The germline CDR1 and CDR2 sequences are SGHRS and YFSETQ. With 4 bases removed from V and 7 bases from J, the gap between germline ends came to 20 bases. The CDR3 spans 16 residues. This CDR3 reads CASSPDAGMFGGELFF. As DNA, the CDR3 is TGCGCCAGCAGCCCGGACGCAGGGATGTTTGGCGGGGAGCTGTTTTTT.

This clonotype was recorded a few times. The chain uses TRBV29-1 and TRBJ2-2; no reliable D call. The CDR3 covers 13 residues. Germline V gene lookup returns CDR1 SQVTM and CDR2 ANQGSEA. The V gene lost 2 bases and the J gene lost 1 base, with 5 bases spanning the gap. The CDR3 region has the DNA TGCAGCGTTGAACAGGTGAACACCGGGGAGCTGTTTTTT. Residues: CSVEQVNTGELFF.